Below, 27 T cell receptor beta chains from the same sample are listed, as sequenced in a study of Ad26.COV2.S vaccination and SARS-CoV-2 variants. The data were produced by immunoSEQ multiplex PCR, yet TCRdb's version contains in-frame clones alone and is incomplete. The sample shows around 400,000 clones, approximately 91% of them seen only once. The treatment is: around 19 received Ad26.COV2.S at low or high dose, single or two shots; about five received placebo; per-sample allocation not given. Following the first vaccine or placebo injection, samples were taken on day 63. The source was peripheral blood, collected in a trial of Ad26.COV2.S vaccine versus placebo. These receptors came from a person aged 18-65 years who received the Ad26.COV2.S COVID-19 vaccine or a placebo.

This clone was seen a single time. The chain employs TRBV5-1 and TRBJ2-1; 7 bases agree with TRBD1. The CDR3 consists of 19 residues. Germline CDR1 SGHRS, CDR2 YFSETQ. Unmatched junction bases numbered 16, after V lost 4 bases and J lost 0 bases. The CDR3: CASSVGWTGTSVSYNEQFF. The CDR3 DNA reads as TGCGCCAGCAGCGTGGGGTGGACAGGAACTTCCGTCTCCTACAATGAGCAGTTCTTC.

The J gene is TRBJ2-3, the V gene TRBV11-2, with D uncertain. V was shortened by 5 bases and J by 0 bases, with 18 bases between the two germline ends. CDR1 is SGHAT, CDR2 FQNNGV, per germline. The CDR3 has 17 amino acids. CDR3 coding DNA: TGTGCCAGCAGCCGCCGAAATTGGGCGCAGAGCACAGATACGCAGTATTTT. Translated: CASSRRNWAQSTDTQYF. The full variable domain, with the rest looked up from reference TRBV11-2 and TRBJ2-3, is EAGVAQSPRYKIIEKRQSVAFWCNPISGHATLYWYQQILGQGPKLLIQFQNNGVVDDSQLPKDRFSAERLKGVDSTLKIQPAKLEDSAVYLCASSRRNWAQSTDTQYFGPGTRLTVL.

This sequence joins TRBV5-1 and TRBJ2-2; 15 nucleotides agree with TRBD2. The trim removed 4 bases at V and 5 bases at J, leaving 6 bases unmatched. Germline CDR1 and CDR2: SGHRS and YFSETQ. This CDR3 is 17 amino acids long. CDR3 bases: TGCGCCAGCAGCACGGGACTAGCGGGAGGTATTACCGGGGAGCTGTTTTTT. Translated: CASSTGLAGGITGELFF.

J is TRBJ1-1 and V is TRBV28; D not certain. This CDR3 contains 11 residues. Between the trimmed V and J ends, which lost 5 bases and 2 bases, there was a span of 3 bases. CDR1 is MDHEN, CDR2 SYDVKM, per germline. The CDR3 nucleotides read TGTGCCAGCAGTATCAACACTGAAGCTTTCTTT. It codes for CASSINTEAFF.

V and J are TRBV2 and TRBJ1-1; weak D call: TRBD1 (6 bases). This CDR3 has 13 amino acids. The ends were cut back, 7 bases at V and 6 bases at J, with 15 bases in the middle. CDR1 SNHLY and CDR2 FYNNEI come from the germline V gene. This CDR3 reads CASIGGQGSEAFF. As DNA, the CDR3 is TGTGCCAGCATTGGGGGGCAAGGATCTGAAGCTTTCTTT. Using reference TRBV2 and TRBJ1-1 for the parts outside the CDR3, the full variable domain is EPEVTQTPSHQVTQMGQEVILRCVPISNHLYFYWYRQILGQKVEFLVSFYNNEISEKSEIFDDQFSVERPDGSNFTLKIRSTKLEDSAMYFCASIGGQGSEAFFGQGTRLTVV.

V usage is TRBV29-1 and J usage is TRBJ2-5; 9 positions match TRBD1. This CDR3 contains 15 residues. Looked up from germline, CDR1 is SQVTM and CDR2 is ANQGSEA. The ends lost 5 bases at V and 4 bases at J; junction bases unmatched: 11. The CDR3 here is CSVILQGARTETQYF. DNA of the CDR3: TGCAGCGTTATACTACAGGGGGCGCGGACAGAGACCCAGTACTTC.

V is TRBV6-6 and J is TRBJ2-1; 8 nucleotides align to TRBD1. The CDR3 consists of 15 residues. Germline trimming cut 2 bases from V and 2 bases from J; bases unmatched to any gene: 2. CDR1 and CDR2 (germline): MNHNY, SVGAGI (reference sequence). The CDR3 sequence is CASSYRQGTYNEQFF. The CDR3 DNA follows: TGTGCCAGCAGTTACCGACAGGGGACCTACAATGAGCAGTTCTTC.

This clone appeared once. The chain joins TRBV7-9 to TRBJ1-1, with 8 bases matching TRBD1. Germline V gene sequence: CDR1 SEHNR, CDR2 FQNEAQ (reference sequence). The CDR3 runs to 15 residues. V was clipped by 8 bases and J by 4 bases; unmatched bases: 12. The CDR3 DNA sequence: TGTGCCAGCCAACTGGACAGGGTTTCGAGCACTGAAGCTTTCTTT. Its protein product is CASQLDRVSSTEAFF.

For the CDR3, the DNA is TGTGCCAGCAGCTTACTGCCGAGGTCCTATGGCTACACCTTC. It translates to CASSLLPRSYGYTF. The V and J genes are TRBV7-2 and TRBJ1-2, with D hard to call. The V gene's germline CDR1 is SGHTA and CDR2 FQGNSA. The CDR3 consists of 14 residues. Trimming cost V 2 bases and J 4 bases, with 11 bases left between them.

The V and J genes are TRBV11-2 and TRBJ2-3; D is uncertain. This CDR3 has 15 residues. Germline V gives CDR1 SGHAT, CDR2 FQNNGV. Trimming removed 2 bases from V and 0 bases from J, with 9 bases in between. Here the CDR3 reads CASSLLLPSTDTQYF. CDR3 sequence (DNA): TGTGCCAGCAGCTTACTTTTACCGAGCACAGATACGCAGTATTTT. Full variable domain (rest looked up from reference TRBV11-2 and TRBJ2-3): EAGVAQSPRYKIIEKRQSVAFWCNPISGHATLYWYQQILGQGPKLLIQFQNNGVVDDSQLPKDRFSAERLKGVDSTLKIQPAKLEDSAVYLCASSLLLPSTDTQYFGPGTRLTVL.

This chain links TRBV7-9 with TRBJ2-5; D unclear. The V gene's germline CDR1 is SEHNR and CDR2 FQNEAQ (reference sequence). The CDR3 contains 16 residues. V lost 2 bases and J 2 bases, leaving 15 bases between the germline ends. CDR3 DNA sequence: TGTGCCAGCAGCTTAAGATGGACGGCGACTCAAGAGACCCAGTACTTC. The encoded protein is CASSLRWTATQETQYF.

This clone occurred a few times. V usage is TRBV5-1 and J usage is TRBJ2-1; TRBD2 aligns across 12 bases. The J segment lost 1 base and the V segment lost 5 bases, leaving 10 bases of the junction unmatched. This CDR3 has 18 amino acids. Germline V gene data show CDR1 as SGHRS and CDR2 as YFSETQ. The CDR3 sequence: CASRTSPLAGGSYNEQFF. The DNA for the CDR3 is TGCGCCAGCAGAACCTCCCCACTAGCGGGAGGATCCTACAATGAGCAGTTCTTC.

The CDR3 DNA is TGTGCCAGCAGTTCAGGGGCTCAACCCTACGAGCAGTACTTC. Protein sequence: CASSSGAQPYEQYF. This chain uses TRBV28 with TRBJ2-7; a weak D match, TRBD1 (6 bases). V lost 4 bases and J lost 2, with 12 bases in between. The length of the CDR3 is 14 residues. Looked up from germline, CDR1 is MDHEN and CDR2 is SYDVKM.

This clone has a handful of counts. The J gene is TRBJ2-1, the V gene TRBV28; no definite D call. This CDR3 is built from 13 residues. Per germline, CDR1 MDHEN and CDR2 SYDVKM. V was shortened by 5 bases and J by 4 bases, with 9 bases between the two germline ends. This chain's CDR3 is CASSLSVYNEQFF. In DNA, the CDR3 is TGTGCCAGCAGTCTCTCGGTGTACAATGAGCAGTTCTTC.

J is TRBJ2-2 and V is TRBV4-1, with TRBD2 identical over 10 bases. V gave up 1 base and J gave up 5 bases; unmatched junction bases: 10. Germline V gene data show CDR1 as MGHRA and CDR2 as YSYEKL. The CDR3 covers 18 residues. This CDR3 is CASSQGGPSGRRTGELFF. The DNA of the CDR3 is TGCGCCAGCAGCCAAGGGGGGCCTAGCGGGAGAAGGACCGGGGAGCTGTTTTTT.

This chain uses TRBV5-6 with TRBJ2-2; 8 nucleotides agree with TRBD2. V shed 5 bases, J shed 1 base, and the junction held 4 bases outside the gene matches. The CDR3 covers 15 residues. CDR1 is SGHDT and CDR2 is YYEEEE in the germline V gene. The CDR3 is CASRRLALNTGELFF. The CDR3 DNA follows: TGTGCCAGCAGACGACTAGCGTTGAACACCGGGGAGCTGTTTTTT.

Written as DNA, the CDR3 is TGTGCCAGCAGCTTGGAAGGTTACGAGCAGTACTTC. Protein sequence: CASSLEGYEQYF. The rearrangement links TRBV5-5 to TRBJ2-7, with no clear D. From germline, CDR1 is SGHKS and CDR2 YYEKEE (reference sequence). The CDR3 contains 12 residues. V was clipped by 0 bases and J by 4 bases, with 5 bases between them.

The chain joins TRBV7-8 to TRBJ2-7, with 12 bases that match TRBD2. The CDR3 contains 14 residues. The germline CDR1 and CDR2 sequences are SGHVS and FQNEAQ. V lost 3 bases to trimming and J lost 3 bases; unmatched junction nucleotides: 0. The CDR3, as DNA: TGTGCCAGCAGCTTGGGACTAGCGGGCTACGAGCAGTACTTC. Its protein product is CASSLGLAGYEQYF.

J is TRBJ2-7 and V is TRBV7-9; 7 bases are a match to TRBD1. V gave up 1 base and J gave up 6 bases; unmatched junction bases: 6. The CDR3 totals 14 residues. Per germline, CDR1 SEHNR and CDR2 FQNEAQ (reference sequence). This CDR3 reads CASSLVGTAPEQYF. The CDR3 bases are TGTGCCAGCAGCTTAGTCGGGACAGCGCCCGAGCAGTACTTC.

CDR3 DNA sequence: TGTGCCAGCAGTGAAAGCAGCGAGCAGTACTTC. This gives the protein CASSESSEQYF. The chain is built from TRBV6-1 and TRBJ2-7; D is unresolved. The CDR3 is made up of 11 amino acids. V lost 2 bases and J 6 bases, leaving 5 bases between the germline ends. CDR1 is MNHNS, CDR2 SASEGT, per germline.

The chain joins TRBV6-2 or TRBV6-3 to TRBJ2-1, with D perhaps TRBD1 (6 bases). Trimming shortened V by 5 bases and J by 0 bases, and 14 bases separated the two germline ends. CDR3 length equals 16 residues. CDR1 is MNHEY, CDR2 SVGEGT, per germline. For the CDR3, the DNA is TGTGCCAGCAGTCAGCCTACAGGGAGCTCCTACAATGAGCAGTTCTTC. As protein: CASSQPTGSSYNEQFF.

The CDR3 region has the DNA TGTGCCAGCAGTTTATCTTGGTCTAGAAACTATGAGCAGTTCTTC. Translation gives CASSLSWSRNYEQFF. The chain uses TRBV27 and TRBJ2-1; D gene ambiguous. Trimming removed 0 bases from V and 8 bases from J, with 14 bases in between. CDR1 and CDR2 from the germline V gene are MNHEY and SMNVEV (reference sequence). The CDR3 totals 15 residues.

This clone was picked up one time. The rearrangement links TRBV6-1 to TRBJ1-3; possible D gene TRBD1, 6 bases. Per the germline V gene, CDR1 is MNHNS and CDR2 is SASEGT. The CDR3 has 15 residues. V lost 3 bases to trimming and J lost 4 bases, with 13 bases between them. In DNA, the CDR3 is TGTGCCAGCAGTGATACAGGGTCTTCAGGAAACACCATATATTTT. It codes for CASSDTGSSGNTIYF.

V and J are TRBV20-1 and TRBJ2-1; 9 positions agree with TRBD2. V shed 6 bases, J shed 1 base, and the junction held 7 bases outside the gene matches. Germline CDR1 reads DFQATT; CDR2 reads SNEGSKA (reference sequence). The CDR3 is 15 amino acids. CDR3: CSASSGSTSYNEQFF. In DNA, the CDR3 is TGCAGTGCAAGTAGCGGGAGCACGTCCTACAATGAGCAGTTCTTC.

The V and J genes are TRBV6-6 and TRBJ2-1; possible D gene TRBD2, 6 bases. Per the germline V gene, CDR1 is MNHNY and CDR2 is SVGAGI (reference sequence). The CDR3 is made up of 16 amino acids. V lost 4 bases and J lost 2, with 15 bases in between. The CDR3: CASSSATGVAYNEQFF. CDR3 DNA sequence: TGTGCCAGCAGTTCGGCCACGGGAGTAGCCTACAATGAGCAGTTCTTC.

This clone was picked up a small number of times. In nucleotides, the CDR3 is TGTGCCTGGAGTAGGGCGGGTGGGATGGTAGATACGCAGTATTTT. It translates to CAWSRAGGMVDTQYF. The chain uses TRBV30 and TRBJ2-3, with TRBD2 as a possible D gene (5 bases). The CDR3 is made up of 15 amino acids. The germline V gene has CDR1 GTSNPN and CDR2 SVGIG (reference sequence). The V gene lost 2 bases and the J gene lost 5 bases, with 17 bases spanning the gap.

The chain couples TRBV7-9 to TRBJ2-7; a weak D match, TRBD1 (6 bases). The CDR3 sequence is 14 residues long. The germline V gene encodes CDR1 SEHNR and CDR2 FQNEAQ (reference sequence). Between the trimmed V and J ends, which lost 5 bases and 4 bases, there was a span of 15 bases. The CDR3 loop reads CASSRGQRSYEQYF. CDR3 in DNA: TGTGCCAGCAGCCGTGGACAGAGGTCATACGAGCAGTACTTC.